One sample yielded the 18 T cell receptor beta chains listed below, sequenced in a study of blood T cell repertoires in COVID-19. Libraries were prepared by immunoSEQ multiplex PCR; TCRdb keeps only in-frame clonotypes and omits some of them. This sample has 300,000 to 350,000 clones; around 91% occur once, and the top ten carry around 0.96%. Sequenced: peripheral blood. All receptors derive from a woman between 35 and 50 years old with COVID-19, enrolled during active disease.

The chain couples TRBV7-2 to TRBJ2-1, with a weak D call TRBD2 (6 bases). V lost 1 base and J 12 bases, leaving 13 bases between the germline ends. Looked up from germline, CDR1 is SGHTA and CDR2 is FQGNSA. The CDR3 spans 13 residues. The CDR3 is CASSLERDSWQFF. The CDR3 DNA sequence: TGTGCCAGCAGCTTAGAGAGGGACTCCTGGCAGTTCTTC.

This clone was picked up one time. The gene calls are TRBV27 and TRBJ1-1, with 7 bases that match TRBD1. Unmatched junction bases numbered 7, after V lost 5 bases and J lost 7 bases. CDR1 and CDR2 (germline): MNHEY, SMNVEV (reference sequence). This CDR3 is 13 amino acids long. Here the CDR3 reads CASSGDRVGEAFF. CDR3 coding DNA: TGTGCCAGCAGTGGCGACAGGGTGGGTGAAGCTTTCTTT.

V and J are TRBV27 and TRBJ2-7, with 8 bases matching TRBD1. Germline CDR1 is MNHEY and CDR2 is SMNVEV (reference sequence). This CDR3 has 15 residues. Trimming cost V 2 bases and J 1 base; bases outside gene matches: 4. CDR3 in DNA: TGTGCCAGCAGTTTAGTAGGGACAGGTTCCTACGAGCAGTACTTC. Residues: CASSLVGTGSYEQYF.

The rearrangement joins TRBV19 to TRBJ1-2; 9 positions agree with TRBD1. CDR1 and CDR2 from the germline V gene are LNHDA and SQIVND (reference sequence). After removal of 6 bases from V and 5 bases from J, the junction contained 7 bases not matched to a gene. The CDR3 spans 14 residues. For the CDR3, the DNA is TGTGCCAGTAGCTCCACCGGGACAGGGTATGGCTACACCTTC. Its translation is CASSSTGTGYGYTF. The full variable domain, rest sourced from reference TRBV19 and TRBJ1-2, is DGGITQSPKYLFRKEGQNVTLSCEQNLNHDAMYWYRQDPGQGLRLIYYSQIVNDFQKGDIAEGYSVSREKKESFPLTVTSAQKNPTAFYLCASSSTGTGYGYTFGSGTRLTVV.

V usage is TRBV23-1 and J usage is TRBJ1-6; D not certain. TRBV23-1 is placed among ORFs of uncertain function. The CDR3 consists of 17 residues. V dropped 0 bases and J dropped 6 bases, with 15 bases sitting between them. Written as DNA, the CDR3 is TGCGCCAGCAGTCAATCGTGCCACCTGAGCGTTAATTCACCCCTCCACTTT. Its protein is CASSQSCHLSVNSPLHF.

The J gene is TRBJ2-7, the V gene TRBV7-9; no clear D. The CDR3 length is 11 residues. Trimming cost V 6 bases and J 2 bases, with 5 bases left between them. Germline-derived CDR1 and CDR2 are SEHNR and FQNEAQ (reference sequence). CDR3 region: CASSQAYEQYF. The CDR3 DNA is TGTGCCAGCAGTCAGGCCTACGAGCAGTACTTC.

In DNA form, the CDR3 reads TGTGCCACCAGCACGGGCTCCTACGAGCAGTACTTC. This codes for CATSTGSYEQYF. V gene TRBV15 combines with J gene TRBJ2-7; D gene ambiguous. V lost 4 bases and J 0 bases, leaving 4 bases between the germline ends. Germline CDR1 reads LNHNV; CDR2 reads YYDKDF (reference sequence). The CDR3 runs to 12 residues.

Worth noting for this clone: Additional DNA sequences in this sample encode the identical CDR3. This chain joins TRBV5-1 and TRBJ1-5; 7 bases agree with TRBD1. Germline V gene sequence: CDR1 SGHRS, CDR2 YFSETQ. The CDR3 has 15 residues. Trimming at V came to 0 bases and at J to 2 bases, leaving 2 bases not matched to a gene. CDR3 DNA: TGCGCCAGCAGCTTGGGACAGGGAGGCAATCAGCCCCAGCATTTT. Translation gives CASSLGQGGNQPQHF.

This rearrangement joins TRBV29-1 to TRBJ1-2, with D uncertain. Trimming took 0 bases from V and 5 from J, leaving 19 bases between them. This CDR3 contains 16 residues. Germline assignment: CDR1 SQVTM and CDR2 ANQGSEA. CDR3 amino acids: CSVEDRVPSSLYGYTF. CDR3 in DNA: TGCAGCGTTGAAGATCGGGTGCCCTCTTCCCTTTATGGCTACACCTTC.

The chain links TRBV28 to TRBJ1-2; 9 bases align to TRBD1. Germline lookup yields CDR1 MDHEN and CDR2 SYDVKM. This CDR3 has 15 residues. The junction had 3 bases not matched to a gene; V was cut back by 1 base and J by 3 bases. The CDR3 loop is CASSLYRGQYYGYTF. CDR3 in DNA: TGTGCCAGCAGTTTATACAGGGGGCAGTACTATGGCTACACCTTC.

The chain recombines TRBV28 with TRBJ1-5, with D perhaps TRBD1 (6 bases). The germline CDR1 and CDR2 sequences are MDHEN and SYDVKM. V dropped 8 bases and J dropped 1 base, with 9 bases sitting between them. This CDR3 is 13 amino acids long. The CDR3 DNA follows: TGTGCCAGCGTGGACAGCAGCAATCAGCCCCAGCATTTT. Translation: CASVDSSNQPQHF.

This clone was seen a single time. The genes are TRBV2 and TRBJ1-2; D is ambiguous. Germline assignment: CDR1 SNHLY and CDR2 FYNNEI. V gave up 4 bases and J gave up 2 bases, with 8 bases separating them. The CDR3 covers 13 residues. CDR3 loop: CASSVSQNYGYTF. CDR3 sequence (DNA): TGTGCCAGCAGTGTCAGTCAGAACTATGGCTACACCTTC.

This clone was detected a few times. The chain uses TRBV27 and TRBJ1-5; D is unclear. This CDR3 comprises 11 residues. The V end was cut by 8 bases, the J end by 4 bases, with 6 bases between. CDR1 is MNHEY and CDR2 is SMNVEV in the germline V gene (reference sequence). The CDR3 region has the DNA TGTGCCAGCGGCCCTAATCAGCCCCAGCATTTT. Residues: CASGPNQPQHF.

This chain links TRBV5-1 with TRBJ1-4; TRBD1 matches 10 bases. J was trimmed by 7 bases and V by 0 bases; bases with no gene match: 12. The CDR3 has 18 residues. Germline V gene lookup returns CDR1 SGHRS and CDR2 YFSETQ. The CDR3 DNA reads TGCGCCAGCAGCTTGGAGCCCGTGACAGGGGGCGTAGGTGAAAAACTGTTTTTT. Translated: CASSLEPVTGGVGEKLFF.

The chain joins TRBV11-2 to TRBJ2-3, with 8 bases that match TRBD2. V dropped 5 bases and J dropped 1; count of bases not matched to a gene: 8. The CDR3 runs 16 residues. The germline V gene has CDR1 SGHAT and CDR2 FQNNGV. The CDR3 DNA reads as TGTGCCAGCAGCCGACTTAGCGGGATCCGCACAGATACGCAGTATTTT. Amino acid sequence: CASSRLSGIRTDTQYF.

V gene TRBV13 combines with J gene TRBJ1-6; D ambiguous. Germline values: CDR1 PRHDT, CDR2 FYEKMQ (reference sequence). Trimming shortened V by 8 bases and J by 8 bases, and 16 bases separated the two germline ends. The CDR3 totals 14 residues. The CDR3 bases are TGTGCCAGCGCCGGATCCGGGATGCATTCACCCCTCCACTTT. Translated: CASAGSGMHSPLHF. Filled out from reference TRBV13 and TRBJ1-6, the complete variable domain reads AAGVIQSPRHLIKEKRETATLKCYPIPRHDTVYWYQQGPGQDPQFLISFYEKMQSDKGSIPDRFSAQQFSDYHSELNMSSLELGDSALYFCASAGSGMHSPLHFGNGTRLTVT.

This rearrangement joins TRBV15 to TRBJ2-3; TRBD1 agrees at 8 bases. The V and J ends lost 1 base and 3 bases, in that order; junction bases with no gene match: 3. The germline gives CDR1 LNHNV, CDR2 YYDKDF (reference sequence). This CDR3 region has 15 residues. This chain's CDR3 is CATSRGRQGTDTQYF. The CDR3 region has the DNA TGTGCCACCAGCAGAGGCAGACAGGGGACAGATACGCAGTATTTT.

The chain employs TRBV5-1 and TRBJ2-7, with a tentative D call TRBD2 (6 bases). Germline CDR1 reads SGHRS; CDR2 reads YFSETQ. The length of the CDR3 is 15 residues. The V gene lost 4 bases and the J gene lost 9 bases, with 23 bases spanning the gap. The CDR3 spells CASSLSLGTSQGQYF. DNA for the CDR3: TGCGCCAGCAGCCTCTCACTCGGGACTTCTCAGGGGCAGTACTTC.